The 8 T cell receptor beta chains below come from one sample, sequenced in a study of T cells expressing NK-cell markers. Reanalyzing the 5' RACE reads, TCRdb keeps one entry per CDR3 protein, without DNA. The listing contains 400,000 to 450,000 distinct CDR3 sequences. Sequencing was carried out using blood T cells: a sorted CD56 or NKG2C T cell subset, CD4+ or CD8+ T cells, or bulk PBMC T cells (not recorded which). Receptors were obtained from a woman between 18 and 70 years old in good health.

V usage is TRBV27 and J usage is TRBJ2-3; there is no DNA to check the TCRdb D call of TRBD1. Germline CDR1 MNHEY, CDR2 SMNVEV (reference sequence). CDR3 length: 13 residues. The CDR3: CASSLGTFEVQYF.

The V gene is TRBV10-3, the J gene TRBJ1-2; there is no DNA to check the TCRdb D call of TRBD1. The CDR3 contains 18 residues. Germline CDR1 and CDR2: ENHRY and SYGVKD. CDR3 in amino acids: CAISEPATGTGGAYGYTF.

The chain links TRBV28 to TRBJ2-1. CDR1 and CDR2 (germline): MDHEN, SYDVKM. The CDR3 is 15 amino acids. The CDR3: CASSLSLVGSNEQFF.

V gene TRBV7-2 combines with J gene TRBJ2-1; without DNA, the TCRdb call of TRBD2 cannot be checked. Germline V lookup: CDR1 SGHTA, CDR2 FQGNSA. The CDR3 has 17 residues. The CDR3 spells CASTRYTSGTIYNEQFF.

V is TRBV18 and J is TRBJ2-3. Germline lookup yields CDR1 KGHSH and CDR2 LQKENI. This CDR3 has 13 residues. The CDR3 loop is CASSPQLGDTQYF.

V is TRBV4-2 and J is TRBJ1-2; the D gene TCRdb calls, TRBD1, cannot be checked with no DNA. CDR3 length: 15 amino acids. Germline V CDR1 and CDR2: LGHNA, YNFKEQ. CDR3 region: CASSQDLGDRNGYTF.

The CDR3 spells CASSLEGTSGRGQTQYF. The rearrangement joins TRBV7-9 to TRBJ2-5; without DNA, the TCRdb call of TRBD2 cannot be checked. This CDR3 region has 17 residues. Germline V gene lookup returns CDR1 SEHNR and CDR2 FQNEAQ (reference sequence).

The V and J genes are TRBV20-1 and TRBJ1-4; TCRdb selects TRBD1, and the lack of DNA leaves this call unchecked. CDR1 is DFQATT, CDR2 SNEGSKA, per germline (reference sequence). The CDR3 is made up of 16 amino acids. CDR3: CSARSRTGVTNEKLFF.